One sample yielded the 7 T cell receptor beta chains listed below, sequenced in a study of blood T cells in healthy people across ages. The second PCR ran roughly 7 to 12 cycles with a sample-barcoded 5' primer and J-beta primers. Via MiXCR, TCRdb re-called the 5' RACE reads, giving one row per CDR3 protein. The sample includes fewer than 2,000,000 distinct CDR3 sequences, about 32% of them seen just once. Sequencing was performed on blood. All receptors derive from a woman in her twenties or thirties in good health.

The genes are TRBV20-1 and TRBJ2-3; 12 positions match TRBD2. The germline CDR1 and CDR2 sequences are DFQATT and SNEGSKA (reference sequence). V trimming: 5 bases; J trimming: 4 bases; junction bases outside the gene matches: 4. CDR3 length equals 14 residues. The CDR3 region has the DNA TGCAGTGCTGCTAGCGGGGGGGCATCAGATACGCAGTATTTT. Residues: CSAASGGASDTQYF.

With respect to this clonotype: A junction end diverges from the germline sequence, so it may reflect a read error. The chain recombines TRBV20-1 with TRBJ1-1; TRBD1 is a possible D gene (5 bases). Germline values: CDR1 DFQATT, CDR2 SNEGSKA (reference sequence). The CDR3 totals 13 residues. The CDR3 region is CSARDGAMTEAFF. In DNA form, the CDR3 reads TGCAGTGCTCGAGACGGGGCGATGACTGAAGCTTTCTTT.

This sequence joins TRBV9 and TRBJ2-7, with TRBD2 matching 8 bases. Trimming took 4 bases from V and 4 from J; bases not matched to a gene: 10. Germline-derived CDR1 and CDR2 are SGDLS and YYNGEE. This CDR3 is 15 amino acids long. The DNA of the CDR3 is TGTGCCAGCAGCCCCCCTGGGGAGCGGGGGTACGAGCAGTACTTC. Translating gives CASSPPGERGYEQYF.

The V gene is TRBV20-1, the J gene TRBJ1-2; tentatively, D is TRBD1 (5 bases). V was pared by 5 bases and J by 2 bases, with 12 bases between. CDR1 DFQATT and CDR2 SNEGSKA come from the germline V gene (reference sequence). The CDR3 is made up of 13 amino acids. CDR3 in DNA: TGCAGTGCTCGAAGGCCAGGGAACTATGGCTACACCTTC. Its translation: CSARRPGNYGYTF.

This clonotype was counted only a few times. V usage is TRBV20-1 and J usage is TRBJ1-2; D is ambiguous. The V end was cut by 0 bases, the J end by 2 bases, with 19 bases between. This CDR3 has 17 amino acids. Germline lookup yields CDR1 DFQATT and CDR2 SNEGSKA (reference sequence). CDR3 region: CSARDTHPVPANYGYTF. For the CDR3, the DNA is TGCAGTGCTAGAGACACTCACCCGGTTCCGGCCAACTATGGCTACACCTTC.

This clonotype occurred a few times. This rearrangement joins TRBV27 to TRBJ2-1, with TRBD2 matching 8 bases. From germline, CDR1 is MNHEY and CDR2 SMNVEV (reference sequence). The CDR3 totals 18 residues. With 2 bases clipped from V and 0 bases from J, the junction kept 9 bases outside the gene matches. CDR3 sequence reads: CASSLVPGGTSSYNEQFF. CDR3 sequence (DNA): TGTGCCAGCAGTTTAGTCCCCGGTGGGACTAGCTCCTACAATGAGCAGTTCTTC.

This rearrangement joins TRBV20-1 to TRBJ1-6; D gene uncertain. V was cut by 1 base and J by 5 bases, with 9 bases left in between. The germline V gene encodes CDR1 DFQATT and CDR2 SNEGSKA (reference sequence). The CDR3 spans 14 residues. CDR3 nucleotides: TGCAGTGCTAGAGGGCAGCTTGATAATTCACCCCTCCACTTT. Amino acids: CSARGQLDNSPLHF.